These T cell receptor beta chains were read from a single sample in a study of T cells after yellow fever vaccination. One entry per CDR3 protein, called by TCRdb with MiXCR from the 5' RACE reads. Counted here are 300,000 to 350,000 distinct CDR3 sequences, 4% to 5.5% occurring once; the ten biggest clones make up approximately 20%. Sequences were derived from PBMCs, sampled 15 days after the yellow fever booster vaccination. The receptor set was obtained from a young man who received the YFV17D yellow fever vaccine. Both conserved end residues are trimmed from each CDR3. Fields, in order: J gene, D gene, clone size, V gene, CDR3 protein. The D gene is left open where the match is weak. Clone sizes are given selectively: once, few, many, or a class where the clone is expanded.

J gene: TRBJ2-4; D gene: NA; clone size: NA; V gene: TRBV5-1; CDR3 protein: ASSLEPSPNIQY
J gene: TRBJ2-4; D gene: NA; clone size: many; V gene: TRBV6-6; CDR3 protein: ASSYVGIAKNIQY
J gene: TRBJ2-1; D gene: NA; clone size: NA; V gene: TRBV24-1; CDR3 protein: ATSDNRRGRNEQF
J gene: TRBJ2-3; D gene: NA; clone size: NA; V gene: TRBV24-1; CDR3 protein: ATMGSTDTQY
J gene: TRBJ2-3; D gene: TRBD1; clone size: NA; V gene: TRBV20-1; CDR3 protein: SATGGPSTDTQY
J gene: TRBJ2-1; D gene: TRBD2; clone size: NA; V gene: TRBV10-3; CDR3 protein: AISESSGGKYNEQF
J gene: TRBJ2-3; D gene: TRBD2; clone size: NA; V gene: TRBV6-1; CDR3 protein: ASSEGDYDLDTQY
J gene: TRBJ2-3; D gene: NA; clone size: many; V gene: TRBV20-1; CDR3 protein: SARFTDTQY
J gene: TRBJ1-1; D gene: NA; clone size: many; V gene: TRBV7-9; CDR3 protein: ASSSSRGNTEAF
J gene: TRBJ1-5; D gene: NA; clone size: NA; V gene: TRBV20-1; CDR3 protein: SARDVGRPSNQPQH
J gene: TRBJ1-6; D gene: NA; clone size: few; V gene: TRBV7-9; CDR3 protein: ASSSSGHANSPLH
J gene: TRBJ2-1; D gene: TRBD2; clone size: NA; V gene: TRBV20-1; CDR3 protein: SASGLAGAKRF
J gene: TRBJ2-2; D gene: NA; clone size: many; V gene: TRBV21-1; CDR3 protein: ASSHRHLRTPGSCF
J gene: TRBJ2-1; D gene: NA; clone size: NA; V gene: TRBV5-6; CDR3 protein: ASSTVNEQF
J gene: TRBJ1-4; D gene: NA; clone size: many; V gene: TRBV4-1; CDR3 protein: ASSQGAARGEKLF
J gene: TRBJ2-1; D gene: NA; clone size: few; V gene: TRBV5-1; CDR3 protein: ASRSGGLGYNEQF
J gene: TRBJ2-6; D gene: NA; clone size: few; V gene: TRBV7-6; CDR3 protein: ASSLSAGANVLT
J gene: TRBJ2-1; D gene: TRBD1; clone size: NA; V gene: TRBV29-1; CDR3 protein: SAGQDSYNEQF
J gene: TRBJ1-2; D gene: TRBD1; clone size: few; V gene: TRBV7-9; CDR3 protein: ASEGQGNGYT
J gene: TRBJ2-6; D gene: NA; clone size: NA; V gene: TRBV5-5; CDR3 protein: ASSLRLSYSGANVLT
J gene: TRBJ1-5; D gene: NA; clone size: few; V gene: TRBV6-1; CDR3 protein: ASRVSGEISPQH
J gene: TRBJ1-1; D gene: NA; clone size: many; V gene: TRBV7-2; CDR3 protein: ASSLGSDVLGAF
J gene: TRBJ2-3; D gene: NA; clone size: few; V gene: TRBV5-5; CDR3 protein: ASSLFGIGAGFSTDTQY
J gene: TRBJ2-5; D gene: TRBD1; clone size: NA; V gene: TRBV7-2; CDR3 protein: ASSLGPGTGDETQY
J gene: TRBJ1-5; D gene: TRBD1; clone size: NA; V gene: TRBV7-9; CDR3 protein: ASSFTGEGPPQH
J gene: TRBJ2-2; D gene: TRBD1; clone size: NA; V gene: TRBV5-1; CDR3 protein: ASRTPGQGFNTGELF
J gene: TRBJ1-1; D gene: TRBD1; clone size: few; V gene: TRBV7-9; CDR3 protein: ASSFGQGLAEAF
J gene: TRBJ1-2; D gene: NA; clone size: many; V gene: TRBV28; CDR3 protein: ASSSAGLGDGYT
J gene: TRBJ1-5; D gene: NA; clone size: many; V gene: TRBV29-1; CDR3 protein: SVLLDKNQPQH